The entry that follows covers one T cell receptor (beta chain) sequence. The antigen is unknown. The data were obtained in a study of T cells after yellow fever vaccination. Study information: Fractions of low cell number were prepared using SMART-Seq v4 Ultra Low Input.

General study points: A minor fraction of clonotypes spanned both CD4 and CD8 compartments. Booster sampling recovered most clones from primary vaccination (96% CD4, around 90% CD8).

As TCR cDNA was made by 5'RACE template switching, a universal primer site and UMIs were added. TCRdb fed the 5' RACE reads into MiXCR, producing one record per CDR3 protein. The profile covers approximately 250,000 distinct CDR3 sequences, with approximately 6.8% appearing a single time and around 1.1% taken by the ten largest. The germline V gene encodes CDR1 SGHTA and CDR2 FQGNSA. CDR3 length: 15 residues. V was cut by 0 bases and J by 6 bases, with 15 bases left in between. The source was CD4+ T cells sorted from PBMCs, collected on the day of the yellow fever booster vaccination. The gene calls are TRBV7-2 and TRBJ2-7; either TRBD1 or TRBD2 may supply D (6 bases each). The clonotype originates from a man aged 25 to 40 who received the YFV17D yellow fever vaccine. The CDR3 reads CASSLASGALGEQYF. CDR3 DNA: TGTGCCAGCAGCTTAGCGTCGGGGGCCCTAGGCGAGCAGTACTTC.